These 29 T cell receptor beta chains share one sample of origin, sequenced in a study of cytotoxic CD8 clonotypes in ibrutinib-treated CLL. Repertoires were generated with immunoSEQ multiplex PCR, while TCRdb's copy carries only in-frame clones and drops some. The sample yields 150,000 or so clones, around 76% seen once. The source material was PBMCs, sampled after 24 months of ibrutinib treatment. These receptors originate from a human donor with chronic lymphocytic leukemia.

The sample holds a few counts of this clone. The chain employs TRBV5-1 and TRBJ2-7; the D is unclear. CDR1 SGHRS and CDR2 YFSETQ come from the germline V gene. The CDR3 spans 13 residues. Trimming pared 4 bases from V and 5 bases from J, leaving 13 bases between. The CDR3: CASSAGWAHEQYF. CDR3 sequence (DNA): TGCGCCAGCAGCGCTGGTTGGGCCCACGAGCAGTACTTC.

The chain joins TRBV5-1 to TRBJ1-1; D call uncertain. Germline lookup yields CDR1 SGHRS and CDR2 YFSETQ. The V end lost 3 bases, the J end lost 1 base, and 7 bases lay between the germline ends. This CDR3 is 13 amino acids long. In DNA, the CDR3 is TGCGCCAGCAGCTCCCCCGGGAACACTGAAGCTTTCTTT. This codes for CASSSPGNTEAFF.

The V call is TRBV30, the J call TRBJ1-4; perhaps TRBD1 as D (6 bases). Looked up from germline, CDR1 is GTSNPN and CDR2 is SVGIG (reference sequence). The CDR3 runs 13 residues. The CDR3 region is CAAGQGFNEKLFF. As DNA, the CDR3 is TGTGCTGCGGGGCAGGGGTTTAATGAAAAACTGTTTTTT.

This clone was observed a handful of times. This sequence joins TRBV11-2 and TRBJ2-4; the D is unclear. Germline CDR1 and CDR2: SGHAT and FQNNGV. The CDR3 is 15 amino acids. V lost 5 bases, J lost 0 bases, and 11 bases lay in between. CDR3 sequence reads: CASSPRGLAKNIQYF. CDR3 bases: TGTGCCAGCAGCCCCCGAGGTCTAGCCAAAAACATTCAGTACTTC. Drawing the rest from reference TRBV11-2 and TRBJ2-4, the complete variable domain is EAGVAQSPRYKIIEKRQSVAFWCNPISGHATLYWYQQILGQGPKLLIQFQNNGVVDDSQLPKDRFSAERLKGVDSTLKIQPAKLEDSAVYLCASSPRGLAKNIQYFGAGTRLSVL.

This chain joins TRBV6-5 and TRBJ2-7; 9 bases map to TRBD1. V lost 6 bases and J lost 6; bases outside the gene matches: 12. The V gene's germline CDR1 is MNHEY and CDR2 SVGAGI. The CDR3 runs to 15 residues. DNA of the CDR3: TGTGCCAGCAGGCCCACCACAGGGGGCTGGGGCGAGCAGTACTTC. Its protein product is CASRPTTGGWGEQYF.

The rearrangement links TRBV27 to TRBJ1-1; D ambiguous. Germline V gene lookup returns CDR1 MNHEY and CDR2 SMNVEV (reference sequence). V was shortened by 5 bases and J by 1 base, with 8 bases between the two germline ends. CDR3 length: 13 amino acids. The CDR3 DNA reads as TGTGCCAGCAGTCTTTCCAGGAACACTGAAGCTTTCTTT. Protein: CASSLSRNTEAFF.

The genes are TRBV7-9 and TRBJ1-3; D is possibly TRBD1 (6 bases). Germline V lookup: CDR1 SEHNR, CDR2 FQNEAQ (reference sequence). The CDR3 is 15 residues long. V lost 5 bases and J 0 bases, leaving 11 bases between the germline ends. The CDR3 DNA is TGTGCCAGCAGCCGCCGGGACACCTCTGGAAACACCATATATTTT. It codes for CASSRRDTSGNTIYF.

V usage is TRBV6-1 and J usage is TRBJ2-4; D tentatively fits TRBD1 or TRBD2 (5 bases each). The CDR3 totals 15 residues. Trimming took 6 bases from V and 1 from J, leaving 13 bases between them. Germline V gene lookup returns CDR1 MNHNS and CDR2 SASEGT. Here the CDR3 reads CASRTPGAAKNIQYF. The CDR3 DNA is TGTGCCAGCAGGACCCCCGGGGCGGCCAAAAACATTCAGTACTTC.

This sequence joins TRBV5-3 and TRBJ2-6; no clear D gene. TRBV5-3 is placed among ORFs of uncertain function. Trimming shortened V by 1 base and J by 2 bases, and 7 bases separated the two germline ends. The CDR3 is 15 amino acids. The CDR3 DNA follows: TGTGCCAGAAGCTTGCGGCAGGCTGGGGCCAACGTCCTGACTTTC. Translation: CARSLRQAGANVLTF.

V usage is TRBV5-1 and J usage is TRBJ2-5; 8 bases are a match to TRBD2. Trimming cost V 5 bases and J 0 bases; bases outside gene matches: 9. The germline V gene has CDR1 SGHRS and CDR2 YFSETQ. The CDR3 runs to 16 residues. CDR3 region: CASRRNSGTHQETQYF. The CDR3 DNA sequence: TGCGCCAGCAGACGCAATAGCGGGACCCACCAAGAGACCCAGTACTTC.

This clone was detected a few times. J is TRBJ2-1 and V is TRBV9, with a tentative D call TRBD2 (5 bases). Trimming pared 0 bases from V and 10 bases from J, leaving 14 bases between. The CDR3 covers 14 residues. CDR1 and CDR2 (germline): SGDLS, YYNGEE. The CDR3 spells CASSVARLAGEQFF. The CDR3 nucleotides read TGTGCCAGCAGCGTAGCTAGGCTAGCTGGCGAGCAGTTCTTC. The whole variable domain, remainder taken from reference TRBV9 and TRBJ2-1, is DSGVTQTPKHLITATGQRVTLRCSPRSGDLSVYWYQQSLDQGLQFLIQYYNGEERAKGNILERFSAQQFPDLHSELNLSSLELGDSALYFCASSVARLAGEQFFGPGTRLTVL.

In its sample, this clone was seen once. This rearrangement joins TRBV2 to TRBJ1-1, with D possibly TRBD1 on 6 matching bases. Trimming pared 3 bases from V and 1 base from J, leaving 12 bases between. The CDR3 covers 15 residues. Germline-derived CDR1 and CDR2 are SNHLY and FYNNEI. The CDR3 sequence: CASSDLGTPNTEAFF. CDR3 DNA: TGTGCCAGCAGTGATCTGGGGACACCGAACACTGAAGCTTTCTTT.

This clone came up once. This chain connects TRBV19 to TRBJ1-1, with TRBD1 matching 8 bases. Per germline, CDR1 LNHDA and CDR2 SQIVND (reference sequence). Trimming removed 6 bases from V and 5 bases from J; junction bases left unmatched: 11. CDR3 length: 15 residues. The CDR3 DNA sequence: TGTGCCAGTAGGTGGCAGGGGGCGAGTCGGACTGAAGCTTTCTTT. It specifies CASRWQGASRTEAFF.

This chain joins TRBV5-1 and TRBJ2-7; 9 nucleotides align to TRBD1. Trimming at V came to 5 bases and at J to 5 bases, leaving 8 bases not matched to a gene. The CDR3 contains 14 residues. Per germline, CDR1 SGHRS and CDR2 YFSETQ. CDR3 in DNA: TGCGCCAGCAGACGTCGGGACAGGGCCCACGAGCAGTACTTC. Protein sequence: CASRRRDRAHEQYF.

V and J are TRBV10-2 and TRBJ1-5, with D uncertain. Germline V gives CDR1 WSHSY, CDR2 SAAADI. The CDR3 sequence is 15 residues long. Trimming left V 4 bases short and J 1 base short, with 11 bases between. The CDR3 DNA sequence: TGCGCCAGCAGTGTGGGCCCCCGGAGCAATCAGCCCCAGCATTTT. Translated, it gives CASSVGPRSNQPQHF.

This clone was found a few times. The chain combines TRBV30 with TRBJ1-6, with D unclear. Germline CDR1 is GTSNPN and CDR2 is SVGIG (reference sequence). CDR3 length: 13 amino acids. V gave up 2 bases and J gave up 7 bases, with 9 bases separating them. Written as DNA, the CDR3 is TGTGCCTGGAGTTCTGGAAACAATTCACCCCTCCACTTT. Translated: CAWSSGNNSPLHF.

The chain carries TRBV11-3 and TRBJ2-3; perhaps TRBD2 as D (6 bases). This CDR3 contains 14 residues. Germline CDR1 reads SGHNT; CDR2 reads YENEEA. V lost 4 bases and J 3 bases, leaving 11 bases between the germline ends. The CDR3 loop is CASSWAGRTDTQYF. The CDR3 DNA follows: TGTGCCAGCAGCTGGGCAGGGAGGACAGATACGCAGTATTTT.

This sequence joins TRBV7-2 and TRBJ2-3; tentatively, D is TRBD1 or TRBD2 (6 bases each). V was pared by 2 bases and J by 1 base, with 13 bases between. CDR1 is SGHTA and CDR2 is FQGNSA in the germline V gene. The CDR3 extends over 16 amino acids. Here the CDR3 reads CASSLRQRGGTDTQYF. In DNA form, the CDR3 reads TGTGCCAGCAGCTTACGACAGAGGGGGGGCACAGATACGCAGTATTTT. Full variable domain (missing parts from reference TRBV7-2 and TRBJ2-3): GAGVSQSPSNKVTEKGKDVELRCDPISGHTALYWYRQSLGQGLEFLIYFQGNSAPDKSGLPSDRFSAERTGGSVSTLTIQRTQQEDSAVYLCASSLRQRGGTDTQYFGPGTRLTVL.

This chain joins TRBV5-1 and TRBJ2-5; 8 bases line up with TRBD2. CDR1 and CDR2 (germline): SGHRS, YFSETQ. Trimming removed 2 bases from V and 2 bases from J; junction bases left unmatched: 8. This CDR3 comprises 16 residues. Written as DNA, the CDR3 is TGCGCCAGCAGCTTTGGGCCGGGACTAGTGCAAGAGACCCAGTACTTC. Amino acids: CASSFGPGLVQETQYF.

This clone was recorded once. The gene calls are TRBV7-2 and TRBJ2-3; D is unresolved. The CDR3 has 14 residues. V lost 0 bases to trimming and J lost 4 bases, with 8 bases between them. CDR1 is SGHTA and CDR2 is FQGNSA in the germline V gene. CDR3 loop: CASSLATSPDTQYF. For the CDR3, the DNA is TGTGCCAGCAGCTTAGCGACCTCCCCAGATACGCAGTATTTT. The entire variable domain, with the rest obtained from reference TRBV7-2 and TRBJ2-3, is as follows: GAGVSQSPSNKVTEKGKDVELRCDPISGHTALYWYRQSLGQGLEFLIYFQGNSAPDKSGLPSDRFSAERTGGSVSTLTIQRTQQEDSAVYLCASSLATSPDTQYFGPGTRLTVL.

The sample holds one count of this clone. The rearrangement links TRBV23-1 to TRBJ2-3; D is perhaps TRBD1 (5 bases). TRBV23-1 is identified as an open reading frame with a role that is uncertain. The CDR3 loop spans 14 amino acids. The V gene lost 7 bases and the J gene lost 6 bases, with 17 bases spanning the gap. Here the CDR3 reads CASTRRDGRDTQYF. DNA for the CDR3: TGCGCCAGCACCCGCAGGGATGGGCGGGATACGCAGTATTTT.

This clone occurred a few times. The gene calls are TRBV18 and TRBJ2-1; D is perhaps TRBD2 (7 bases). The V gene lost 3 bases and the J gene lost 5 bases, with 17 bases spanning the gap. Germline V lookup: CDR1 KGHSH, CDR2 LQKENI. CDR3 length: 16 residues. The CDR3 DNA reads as TGTGCCAGCTCACCCCCACGGGGGGCAGGGGACAATGAGCAGTTCTTC. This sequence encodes CASSPPRGAGDNEQFF.

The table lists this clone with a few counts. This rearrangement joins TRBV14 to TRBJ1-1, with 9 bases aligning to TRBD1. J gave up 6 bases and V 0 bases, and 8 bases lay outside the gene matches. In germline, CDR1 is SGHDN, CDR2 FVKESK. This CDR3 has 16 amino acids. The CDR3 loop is CASSQDLGQGSPEAFF. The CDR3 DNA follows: TGTGCCAGCAGCCAAGATTTGGGACAGGGTAGCCCTGAAGCTTTCTTT.

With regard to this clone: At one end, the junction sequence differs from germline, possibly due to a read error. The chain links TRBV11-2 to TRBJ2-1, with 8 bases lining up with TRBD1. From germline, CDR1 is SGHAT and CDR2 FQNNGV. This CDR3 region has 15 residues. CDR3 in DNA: TGTGCCAGCAGCCCCGGACAGGGAGACTACCATGAGCAGTTCTTC. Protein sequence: CASSPGQGDYHEQFF. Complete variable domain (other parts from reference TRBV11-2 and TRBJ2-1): EAGVAQSPRYKIIEKRQSVAFWCNPISGHATLYWYQQILGQGPKLLIQFQNNGVVDDSQLPKDRFSAERLKGVDSTLKIQPAKLEDSAVYLCASSPGQGDYHEQFFGPGTRLTVL.

The CDR3 sequence is CASSYGGGNTDTQYF. In nucleotides, the CDR3 is TGTGCCAGCAGTTATGGGGGTGGGAACACAGATACGCAGTATTTT. This rearrangement joins TRBV6-5 to TRBJ2-3; D may be TRBD1 or TRBD2 (5 bases each). The germline V gene encodes CDR1 MNHEY and CDR2 SVGAGI. This CDR3 contains 15 residues. Trimming took 3 bases from V and 2 from J, leaving 12 bases between them.

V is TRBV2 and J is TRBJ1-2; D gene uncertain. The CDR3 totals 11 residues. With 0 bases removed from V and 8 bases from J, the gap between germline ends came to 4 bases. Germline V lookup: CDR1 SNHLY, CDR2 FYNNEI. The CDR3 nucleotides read TGTGCCAGCAGTGAAGCGCGGGGCTACACCTTC. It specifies CASSEARGYTF.

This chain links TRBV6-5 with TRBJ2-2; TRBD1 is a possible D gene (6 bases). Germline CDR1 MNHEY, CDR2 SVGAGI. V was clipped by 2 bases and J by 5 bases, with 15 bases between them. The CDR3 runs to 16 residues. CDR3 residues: CASSYRQGKGTGELFF. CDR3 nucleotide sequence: TGTGCCAGCAGTTACAGGCAGGGGAAGGGTACCGGGGAGCTGTTTTTT.

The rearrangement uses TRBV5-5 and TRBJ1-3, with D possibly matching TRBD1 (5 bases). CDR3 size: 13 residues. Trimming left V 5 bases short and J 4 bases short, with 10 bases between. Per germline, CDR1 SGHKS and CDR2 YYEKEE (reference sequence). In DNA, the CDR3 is TGTGCCAGCAGACTGGACACAGGAAACACCATATATTTT. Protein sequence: CASRLDTGNTIYF.

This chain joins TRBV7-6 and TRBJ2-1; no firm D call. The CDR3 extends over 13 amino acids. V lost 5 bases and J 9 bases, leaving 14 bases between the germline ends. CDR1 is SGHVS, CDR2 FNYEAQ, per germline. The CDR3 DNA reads TGTGCCAGCAGCCCAGTGGCCGGCGGTGAGCAGTTCTTC. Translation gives CASSPVAGGEQFF.